The subject of this entry is one T cell receptor (beta chain). Its antigen is currently unknown. The sequence runs out 3 residues before the end of the CDR3; the remainder is reconstructed from the germline J gene. Cervical HPV DNA detected by MY09/MY11 PCR, typed by dot-blot. Sequencing used immunoSEQ multiplex PCR; TCRdb keeps in-frame clones, though not all of them. This sample contains some 30,000 clones. The data originate from a study of T cells in women clearing cervical HPV infection. The study's findings and limits: Repertoire richness, not evenness, was significantly elevated in CIN3+ cases versus controls. Richness plus V gene abundances separated cases from controls with AUC 0.65 to 0.85.

The length of the CDR3 is 14 residues. The germline CDR1 and CDR2 sequences are SGHVS and FNYEAQ. The ends were cut back, 0 bases at V and 4 bases at J, with 6 bases in the middle. This sequence originates from a woman aged 18-70 years with a cervical HPV16 infection that either progressed to CIN3+ or cleared (not recorded which). The gene calls are TRBV7-6 and TRBJ2-2, with D unclear. Specimen: blood buffy coat. The sequenced CDR3 bases are TGTGCCAGCAGCTTAGCAGGTTCCACCGGGGAG. Translation gives CASSLAGSTGE. The whole CDR3 reads CASSLAGSTGELFF.